Listed below are T cell receptor beta chains from one sample, sequenced in a study of CD8+CD57+ T cells in acquired aplastic anemia. TCRdb reprocessed the reads via MiXCR and lists one record per CDR3 protein. The sample shows a few hundred thousand distinct CDR3 sequences, roughly 53% of them seen only once. The sample comprised sorted CD4+, CD8+, or CD8+CD57+ T cells (not recorded which) from PBMCs. These receptors were collected from a human donor with aplastic anemia. CDR3s include the opening cysteine and the closing phenylalanine or tryptophan. D genes are given only for firm matches. The size field is filled for only some rows; it gives once, few, many or a size class.

>.|TRBJ2-1|TRBV25-1|few
CASSDPSESSEQFF
TGTGCCAGCAGTGACCCCTCTGAGAGTTCTGAGCAGTTCTTC
>TRBD1|TRBJ1-5|TRBV12-3/TRBV12-4|many
CASSFGDRSRNQPQHF
TGTGCCAGCAGTTTTGGGGACAGGAGTCGGAATCAGCCCCAGCATTTT
>.|TRBJ2-7|TRBV5-1|.
CASSRSRQGGCEQYF
TGCGCCAGCAGCCGTAGTAGGCAGGGGGGATGCGAGCAGTACTTC
>.|TRBJ1-4|TRBV9|.
CASSVGRGGNTEKLFF
TGTGCCAGCAGCGTAGGCAGAGGTGGGAACACTGAAAAACTGTTTTTT
>.|TRBJ1-1|TRBV28|many
CAIGGGDEAFF
TGTGCCATCGGGGGCGGGGACGAAGCTTTCTTT
>.|TRBJ2-7|TRBV20-1|many
CSADARGAEGNTYEQYF
TGCAGTGCTGATGCCAGAGGGGCTGAGGGGAACACCTACGAGCAGTACTTC
>.|TRBJ2-7|TRBV4-1|many
CASSQAAGAHEQYF
TGCGCCAGCAGCCAAGCGGCAGGGGCCCACGAGCAGTACTTC
>TRBD1|TRBJ2-7|TRBV5-4|many
CASGQGAREQYF
TGTGCCAGTGGACAGGGGGCGCGAGAGCAGTACTTC
>TRBD1|TRBJ1-1|TRBV10-3|.
CAISDRDSPSEAFF
TGTGCCATCAGTGATCGGGACAGTCCCTCGGAAGCTTTCTTT
>TRBD1|TRBJ2-5|TRBV7-3|.
CASSPDRVWETQYF
TGTGCCAGCAGCCCGGACAGGGTGTGGGAGACCCAGTACTTC
>.|TRBJ1-6|TRBV20-1|few
CSARERENSPLHF
TGCAGTGCTAGAGAGAGGGAAAATTCACCCCTCCACTTT
>.|TRBJ2-5|TRBV25-1|.
CASTGAGQETQYF
TGTGCCAGCACTGGGGCCGGCCAAGAGACCCAGTACTTC
>TRBD1|TRBJ2-7|TRBV7-9|.
CASSTDRTRPNEQYF
TGTGCCAGCAGCACGGACAGGACCCGGCCTAACGAGCAGTACTTC
>TRBD1|TRBJ1-2|TRBV6-2/TRBV6-3|.
CASGFPGQDLRGYGYTF
TGTGCCAGCGGATTCCCGGGACAGGACCTACGGGGCTATGGCTACACCTTC
>TRBD2|TRBJ2-1|TRBV20-1|.
CSAVSGGAGSYNEQFF
TGCAGTGCTGTGAGCGGGGGGGCCGGGTCCTACAATGAGCAGTTCTTC
>.|TRBJ2-3|TRBV9|.
CASSRVDTQYF
TGTGCCAGCAGTCGGGTAGATACGCAGTATTTT
>TRBD2|TRBJ2-7|TRBV6-9|.
CASSSGTRIYEQYF
TGCGCCAGCAGCTCCGGGACTAGAATCTACGAGCAGTACTTC
>TRBD2|TRBJ2-5|TRBV14|.
CASSQDSGGAGETQYF
TGTGCCAGCAGCCAAGATAGCGGGGGGGCAGGAGAGACCCAGTACTTC
>.|TRBJ2-5|TRBV7-9|.
CASSAPDNGGAQYF
TGTGCCAGCAGCGCCCCGGACAACGGTGGGGCCCAGTACTTC
>.|TRBJ2-3|TRBV24-1|.
CATSPGRAGKGPDTQYF
TGTGCCACCAGTCCGGGCCGGGCAGGGAAGGGTCCAGATACGCAGTATTTT
>.|TRBJ1-4|TRBV25-1|.
CASSDLRPHGEKLFF
TGTGCCAGCAGTGATCTTCGCCCCCATGGGGAAAAACTGTTTTTT
>TRBD1|TRBJ1-2|TRBV7-9|many
CASSLEGDRAHYGYTF
TGTGCCAGCAGCTTAGAGGGGGACAGGGCTCACTATGGCTACACCTTC
>.|TRBJ1-6|TRBV10-3|.
CAISDSNSPLHF
TGTGCCATCAGTGATAGTAATTCACCCCTCCACTTT
>.|TRBJ2-7|TRBV6-1|many
CASSPSGGGRSYEQYF
TGTGCCAGCAGTCCCAGTGGCGGGGGCCGCTCCTACGAGCAGTACTTC
>.|TRBJ2-1|TRBV29-1|.
CSAEDGGLPLDEQFF
TGCAGTGCTGAAGATGGGGGACTCCCCCTCGATGAGCAGTTCTTC
>.|TRBJ1-1|TRBV19|.
CASSMGGRPGTEAFF
TGTGCCAGTAGTATGGGAGGACGGCCAGGCACTGAAGCTTTCTTT
>TRBD2|TRBJ2-2|TRBV6-6|few
CASSSGLAGTGELFF
TGTGCCAGCAGTTCGGGACTAGCGGGCACCGGGGAGCTGTTTTTT
>TRBD1|TRBJ2-5|TRBV7-2|.
CASSTTGGNGETQYF
TGTGCCAGCAGCACGACAGGGGGCAATGGGGAGACCCAGTACTTC
>.|TRBJ1-6|TRBV19|many
CASMVGSYNSPLHF
TGTGCCAGTATGGTCGGATCCTATAATTCACCCCTCCACTTT
>.|TRBJ2-7|TRBV5-1|many
CASSFTGTQPYEQYF
TGCGCCAGCAGCTTTACCGGGACACAGCCCTACGAGCAGTACTTC
>TRBD1|TRBJ2-1|TRBV2|many
CASSEAQAGGGQGKFF
TGTGCCAGCAGTGAAGCGCAGGCAGGGGGCGGCCAGGGGAAGTTCTTC
>.|TRBJ2-7|TRBV7-3|.
CASSLWRGHEQYF
TGTGCCAGCAGCTTATGGAGGGGCCACGAGCAGTACTTC
>TRBD1|TRBJ2-4|TRBV10-1|.
CARDSYRIGTGLAKNIQYF
TGCGCCAGAGACTCATACCGAATAGGGACAGGTCTAGCCAAAAACATTCAGTACTTC
>.|TRBJ2-2|TRBV12-5|.
CASGLVTGGLGGAGELFF
TGTGCTAGTGGTTTGGTCACCGGGGGCTTGGGCGGCGCCGGGGAGCTGTTTTTT
>.|TRBJ2-7|TRBV3-1|many
CASSRLYEQYF
TGTGCCAGCAGCCGGCTCTACGAGCAGTACTTC